The 23 T cell receptor beta chains presented below share a single source sample, sequenced in a study of response to subunit inactivated influenza vaccine. Using its own MiXCR run on the RT-PCR reads, TCRdb lists one record per CDR3 protein. The data contain roughly 190,000 distinct CDR3 sequences, roughly 14% of them singletons. The sequencing here drew on CD8+ T cells sorted from PBMCs, taken about 5 days after vaccination. The receptors stem from a man aged 50 or older who received an inactivated influenza vaccine.

This clonotype was recorded a few times. V and J are TRBV4-3 and TRBJ2-1; 7 bases match TRBD2. V lost 4 bases to trimming and J lost 8 bases; unmatched junction nucleotides: 17. This CDR3 has 17 residues. Germline CDR1 reads LGHNA; CDR2 reads YSLEER. The CDR3 DNA reads TGCGCCAGCAGCCCGTATCCCCCGAGGACTAGGGCCCATGAGCAGTTCTTC. This gives the protein CASSPYPPRTRAHEQFF.

This clonotype has more than one count but fewer than ten. The chain combines TRBV20-1 with TRBJ2-7, with 7 bases lining up with TRBD2. Germline CDR1 reads DFQATT; CDR2 reads SNEGSKA (reference sequence). V shed 3 bases, J shed 5 bases, and the junction held 4 bases outside the gene matches. The CDR3 consists of 12 residues. The CDR3 region has the DNA TGCAGTGCTAGCCGACTAGCAGACGAGCAGTACTTC. Translating it yields CSASRLADEQYF.

This clonotype was picked up a small number of times. J is TRBJ2-1 and V is TRBV4-3; a weak D match, TRBD1 (7 bases). Trimming shortened V by 1 base and J by 10 bases, and 14 bases separated the two germline ends. The CDR3 length is 14 residues. Looked up from germline, CDR1 is LGHNA and CDR2 is YSLEER. Here the CDR3 reads CASSQAEGAGEQFF. DNA of the CDR3: TGCGCCAGCAGCCAAGCGGAGGGGGCGGGAGAGCAGTTCTTC.

To note about this clonotype: An end of the junction differs from the germline gene, which may be a read error. The chain carries TRBV27 and TRBJ2-7; 7 bases are a match to TRBD1. In germline, CDR1 is MNHEY, CDR2 SMNVEV (reference sequence). The CDR3 extends over 15 amino acids. DNA of the CDR3: TGTGCCAGCAGTGTATCGACAGGGTCGGTTTACGAGCAGTACTTC. It yields the protein CASSVSTGSVYEQYF.

This clonotype was recorded at least ten times. The chain recombines TRBV6-5 with TRBJ2-1, with 8 bases matching TRBD2. V lost 0 bases, J lost 3 bases, and 1 base stayed unmatched. This CDR3 has 15 residues. Germline V lookup: CDR1 MNHEY, CDR2 SVGAGI. Here the CDR3 DNA reads TGTGCCAGCAGTTACTCTAGCGGGGTCTACAATGAGCAGTTCTTC. Its translation is CASSYSSGVYNEQFF.

The chain joins TRBV27 to TRBJ1-4; 7 bases line up with TRBD1. Germline V gives CDR1 MNHEY, CDR2 SMNVEV (reference sequence). V shed 1 base and J 2 bases; nucleotides not matched to a gene: 4. This CDR3 spans 16 amino acids. As DNA, the CDR3 is TGTGCCAGCAGTTTATTGGGGGACAGTACTAATGAAAAACTGTTTTTT. Amino acid sequence: CASSLLGDSTNEKLFF.

The chain couples TRBV4-1 to TRBJ2-3, with D tentatively TRBD2 (5 bases). Germline V CDR1 and CDR2: MGHRA, YSYEKL. CDR3 size: 16 residues. V lost 3 bases and J lost 0, with 13 bases in between. The CDR3: CASSHAARTSTDTQYF. In DNA, the CDR3 is TGCGCCAGCAGCCATGCCGCAAGGACTAGCACAGATACGCAGTATTTT.

The table lists this clonotype with a few counts. The chain joins TRBV28 to TRBJ2-1; 8 nucleotides line up with TRBD2. Trimming cost V 8 bases and J 10 bases; bases outside gene matches: 19. This CDR3 is built from 16 residues. Germline V gives CDR1 MDHEN, CDR2 SYDVKM. This chain's CDR3 is CASLPTPGLEEGEQFF. The CDR3 coding sequence is TGTGCCAGCCTACCCACGCCGGGACTAGAGGAGGGAGAGCAGTTCTTC. The full variable domain, with the rest looked up from reference TRBV28 and TRBJ2-1, is DVKVTQSSRYLVKRTGEKVFLECVQDMDHENMFWYRQDPGLGLRLIYFSYDVKMKEKGDIPEGYSVSREKKERFSLILESASTNQTSMYLCASLPTPGLEEGEQFFGPGTRLTVL.

The chain is built from TRBV12-3 or TRBV12-4 and TRBJ2-6; D remains ambiguous. V was shortened by 5 bases and J by 4 bases, with 9 bases between the two germline ends. The CDR3 is made up of 14 amino acids. For the CDR3, the DNA is TGTGCCAGCAGTACTCCTCAGGGGGCCAACGTCCTGACTTTC. Protein: CASSTPQGANVLTF.

The chain employs TRBV6-5 and TRBJ2-1; possibly TRBD1 for D (5 bases). Trimming left V 2 bases short and J 5 bases short, with 10 bases between. CDR1 and CDR2 (germline): MNHEY, SVGAGI. CDR3 length: 14 amino acids. CDR3 region: CASSYHDSNNEQFF. CDR3 DNA sequence: TGTGCCAGCAGTTACCACGACAGCAACAATGAGCAGTTCTTC.

The gene calls are TRBV4-2 and TRBJ2-2, with D possibly being TRBD1 (5 bases). Germline assignment: CDR1 LGHNA and CDR2 YNFKEQ. Trimming cost V 0 bases and J 3 bases, with 11 bases left between them. There are 16 residues in the CDR3. CDR3: CASSQEKGAYTGELFF. The CDR3 coding sequence is TGTGCCAGCAGCCAAGAAAAAGGGGCTTACACCGGGGAGCTGTTTTTT.

The chain has TRBV12-3 or TRBV12-4 and TRBJ1-4; a possible D gene is TRBD1 (5 bases). V lost 7 bases to trimming and J lost 1 base, with 10 bases between them. The CDR3 runs to 14 residues. The CDR3 sequence: CASTSTVTNEKLFF. The CDR3 DNA sequence: TGTGCCAGCACCTCGACAGTAACTAATGAAAAACTGTTTTTT.

This clonotype was seen ten or more times. The chain uses TRBV7-9 and TRBJ1-2, with TRBD1 matching 9 bases. The length of the CDR3 is 15 residues. Per the germline V gene, CDR1 is SEHNR and CDR2 is FQNEAQ (reference sequence). Germline trimming cut 4 bases from V and 6 bases from J; bases unmatched to any gene: 9. In DNA form, the CDR3 reads TGTGCCAGCAGCTCTACAGAGGGACAGGGCCATGGCTACACCTTC. Translating gives CASSSTEGQGHGYTF.

This clonotype has a handful of counts. The chain carries TRBV5-6 and TRBJ2-1, with TRBD2 matching 10 bases. Germline V lookup: CDR1 SGHDT, CDR2 YYEEEE. This CDR3 is built from 17 residues. V was clipped by 0 bases and J by 1 base; unmatched bases: 4. The CDR3 reads CASSLATSGVSYNEQFF. Here the CDR3 DNA reads TGTGCCAGCAGCTTGGCCACTAGCGGGGTTTCCTACAATGAGCAGTTCTTC.

This clonotype was seen only a few times. The V and J genes are TRBV6-6 and TRBJ2-1; D is perhaps TRBD1 or TRBD2 (5 bases each). This CDR3 spans 12 amino acids. Germline loops: CDR1 MNHNY, CDR2 SVGAGI (reference sequence). The V end was cut by 6 bases, the J end by 6 bases, with 9 bases between. The CDR3 sequence: CASSGDPNEQFF. The CDR3 bases are TGTGCCAGCAGCGGGGACCCCAATGAGCAGTTCTTC.

The chain uses TRBV6-2 or TRBV6-3 and TRBJ2-7; D is uncertain. CDR1 is MNHEY, CDR2 SVGEGT, per germline. The CDR3 runs 15 residues. Trimming took 6 bases from V and 0 from J, leaving 15 bases between them. CDR3 sequence reads: CASSESAAPSYEQYF. The CDR3, as DNA: TGTGCCAGCAGCGAGTCGGCTGCCCCCTCCTACGAGCAGTACTTC.

This sequence joins TRBV12-3 or TRBV12-4 and TRBJ2-3; 7 positions match TRBD2. V shed 1 base and J 0 bases; nucleotides not matched to a gene: 4. The CDR3 covers 16 residues. The CDR3 nucleotides read TGTGCCAGCAGTTTAGAAGCGGGGCCTAGCACAGATACGCAGTATTTT. Protein: CASSLEAGPSTDTQYF.

This clonotype was observed a single time. This could be a read error, since a much larger clone is one nucleotide away. This chain uses TRBV15 with TRBJ2-5, with 7 bases matching TRBD1. CDR1 is LNHNV and CDR2 is YYDKDF in the germline V gene (reference sequence). This CDR3 contains 14 residues. V dropped 7 bases and J dropped 1; count of bases not matched to a gene: 6. In nucleotides, the CDR3 is TGTGCCACCAACGCAGGGGGTTCCCAAGAGACCCAGTACTTC. This encodes CATNAGGSQETQYF.

J is TRBJ2-7 and V is TRBV7-9; D ambiguous. Per germline, CDR1 SEHNR and CDR2 FQNEAQ (reference sequence). Deletions cut 5 bases from V and 0 bases from J, with 14 bases between. The CDR3 has 15 amino acids. The CDR3 here is CASSPWTGSSYEQYF. The CDR3 DNA is TGTGCCAGCAGCCCCTGGACGGGCAGCTCCTACGAGCAGTACTTC.

This clonotype came up a few times. This chain joins TRBV7-9 and TRBJ2-5; a possible D gene is TRBD2 (6 bases). Germline V lookup: CDR1 SEHNR, CDR2 FQNEAQ (reference sequence). This CDR3 contains 15 residues. The V end lost 5 bases, the J end lost 5 bases, and 18 bases lay between the germline ends. CDR3 DNA: TGTGCCAGCAGCGCCCGGGACTCCCCGGCGGAGACCCAGTACTTC. Translation: CASSARDSPAETQYF.

This chain links TRBV6-5 with TRBJ2-1, with TRBD2 matching over 10 bases. This CDR3 has 12 amino acids. The J segment lost 12 bases and the V segment lost 5 bases, leaving 4 bases of the junction unmatched. Looked up from germline, CDR1 is MNHEY and CDR2 is SVGAGI. CDR3 protein: CASSTLAGGQFF. CDR3 DNA sequence: TGTGCCAGCAGTACCTTAGCGGGGGGGCAGTTCTTC.

A few counts support this clonotype. The chain uses TRBV15 and TRBJ2-2, with TRBD1 as a possible D gene (6 bases). This CDR3 has 17 residues. Germline V CDR1 and CDR2: LNHNV, YYDKDF (reference sequence). Between the trimmed V and J ends, which lost 1 base and 2 bases, there was a span of 14 bases. The CDR3 is CATSRVPGQINTGELFF. Here the CDR3 DNA reads TGTGCCACCAGCAGAGTTCCCGGACAGATCAACACCGGGGAGCTGTTTTTT.

In its sample, this clonotype was seen a few times. The junction shows a germline mismatch at one end, possibly a read error. The J gene is TRBJ2-5, the V gene TRBV3-1; TRBD2 matches at 7 bases. Germline-derived CDR1 and CDR2 are LGHDT and YNNKEL (reference sequence). The length of the CDR3 is 12 residues. The CDR3 protein is CASSQDREDTSF. CDR3 bases: TGTGCCAGCAGCCAAGATCGGGAGGACACCAGCTTC.